This T cell receptor beta chain comes out of a study of T cells in Graves' hyperthyroidism and ophthalmopathy. Note on this clonotype: Its target is unknown.

TCR beta CDR3 regions were amplified from RNA. Using the HTBI primer set, a first-round RT-PCR was run on the TCR CDR3. One entry per CDR3 protein results from TCRdb running MiXCR on the multiplex PCR reads. Found here are approximately 520,000 distinct CDR3 sequences, around a quarter of them singletons; the top ten hold over 9%. Germline V CDR1 and CDR2: GTSNPN, SVGIG (reference sequence). The length of the CDR3 is 15 residues. The study's findings and limits: Most clonotypes expanded in thyroid above 0.001 were likewise present in blood.

The chain recombines TRBV30 with TRBJ2-7; 7 nucleotides align to TRBD2. This clonotype was obtained from a woman in her twenties or thirties with Graves' ophthalmopathy. Sequencing was carried out using blood. The CDR3 region is CAWVRAGALSYEQYF. For the CDR3, the DNA is TGTGCTTGGGTCCGGGCGGGAGCCCTCTCCTACGAGCAGTACTTC.